One sample yielded the 17 T cell receptor beta chains listed below, sequenced in a study of blood T cell repertoires in COVID-19. This table comes from immunoSEQ multiplex PCR, and its TCRdb copy is limited to in-frame clones, with some not included. The table has 55,000 to 70,000 clones, 75% to 90% seen once. Sequencing was done on a sample of peripheral blood. The receptor set was obtained from a woman in her seventies with active COVID-19.

This clone has only one observation. This sequence joins TRBV4-1 and TRBJ2-7; D is perhaps TRBD1 (6 bases). This CDR3 is 16 amino acids long. Trimming shortened V by 2 bases and J by 0 bases, and 14 bases separated the two germline ends. Per the germline V gene, CDR1 is MGHRA and CDR2 is YSYEKL. In DNA form, the CDR3 reads TGCGCCAGCAGCCAAAGGGGGATCATTAGCTCCTACGAGCAGTACTTC. It is translated as CASSQRGIISSYEQYF.

V is TRBV9 and J is TRBJ1-1; D may be TRBD1 (6 bases). The CDR3 runs to 13 residues. Germline CDR1 reads SGDLS; CDR2 reads YYNGEE. Between the trimmed V and J ends, which lost 1 base and 11 bases, there was a span of 15 bases. The CDR3 DNA reads TGTGCCAGCAGCGTAAGTGGTTCTGGGGGCGCTTTCTTT. Translation gives CASSVSGSGGAFF.

The genes are TRBV18 and TRBJ1-1, with unresolved D. The germline V gene has CDR1 KGHSH and CDR2 LQKENI. Trimming took 6 bases from V and 4 from J, leaving 18 bases between them. The CDR3 covers 15 residues. The CDR3 DNA reads as TGTGCCAGCTCGCGGACCGCGGGGAGTGGCACTGAAGCTTTCTTT. This sequence encodes CASSRTAGSGTEAFF.

This chain connects TRBV5-1 to TRBJ2-1; tentative D call: TRBD2 (5 bases). Germline loops: CDR1 SGHRS, CDR2 YFSETQ. V lost 4 bases, J lost 3 bases, and 17 bases lay in between. This CDR3 region has 16 residues. The DNA of the CDR3 is TGCGCCAGCAGCCCTATACAGCGGCCTTTCTACAATGAGCAGTTCTTC. This codes for CASSPIQRPFYNEQFF.

A note on this clone: The sample carries other DNA sequences with the same CDR3. The chain carries TRBV10-1 and TRBJ1-1, with D possibly matching TRBD1 (6 bases). The germline V gene encodes CDR1 WNHNN and CDR2 SYGVQD (reference sequence). The CDR3 contains 13 residues. V was shortened by 3 bases and J by 5 bases, with 10 bases between the two germline ends. The CDR3 loop reads CASSEQGGTEAFF. DNA for the CDR3: TGCGCCAGCAGTGAACAGGGAGGGACTGAAGCTTTCTTT.

This chain links TRBV7-9 with TRBJ1-2; TRBD1 matches at 7 bases. Germline lookup yields CDR1 SEHNR and CDR2 FQNEAQ (reference sequence). The trim removed 4 bases at V and 2 bases at J, leaving 13 bases unmatched. CDR3 length: 17 residues. The CDR3 here is CASSSPRDSPRNYGYTF. The CDR3 DNA sequence: TGTGCCAGCAGCTCCCCCCGGGACAGCCCCAGAAACTATGGCTACACCTTC. The whole variable domain, filled in from reference TRBV7-9 and TRBJ1-2, reads DTGVSQNPRHKITKRGQNVTFRCDPISEHNRLYWYRQTLGQGPEFLTYFQNEAQLEKSRLLSDRFSAERPKGSFSTLEIQRTEQGDSAMYLCASSSPRDSPRNYGYTFGSGTRLTVV.

The V call is TRBV11-2, the J call TRBJ2-1, with 8 bases matching TRBD1. V lost 5 bases to trimming and J lost 9 bases; unmatched junction nucleotides: 9. Germline CDR1 reads SGHAT; CDR2 reads FQNNGV. This CDR3 comprises 14 residues. The CDR3, as DNA: TGTGCCAGCAGCATAAAGACAGGGGCGGGTGAGCAGTTCTTC. Protein sequence: CASSIKTGAGEQFF.

This chain joins TRBV19 and TRBJ2-5; TRBD1 agrees at 7 bases. The CDR3 runs 13 residues. V was clipped by 8 bases and J by 2 bases; unmatched bases: 5. Per germline, CDR1 LNHDA and CDR2 SQIVND (reference sequence). The CDR3 DNA is TGTGCCAGTTCGGGACAGAGACAAGAGACCCAGTACTTC. It specifies CASSGQRQETQYF.

The chain combines TRBV28 with TRBJ1-1; D unclear. Germline CDR1 and CDR2: MDHEN and SYDVKM. Trimming left V 6 bases short and J 4 bases short, with 15 bases between. The CDR3 runs 14 residues. CDR3 sequence (DNA): TGTGCCAGCAGGCCGTCGCTAAGAGGCACTGAAGCTTTCTTT. Translated, it gives CASRPSLRGTEAFF.

The rearrangement links TRBV5-4 to TRBJ1-6, with unresolved D. The V and J ends lost 4 bases and 8 bases respectively, with 16 bases between them. CDR3 size: 15 residues. CDR1 and CDR2 (germline): SGHNT, YYREEE (reference sequence). In DNA, the CDR3 is TGTGCCAGCAGCCTACCGGGAGGGTCGGATTCACCCCTCCACTTT. The encoded protein is CASSLPGGSDSPLHF.

The rearrangement links TRBV30 to TRBJ1-3; tentative D call: TRBD1 (5 bases). The CDR3 spans 16 residues. V was trimmed by 0 bases and J by 2 bases, leaving 14 bases between them. CDR1 is GTSNPN and CDR2 is SVGIG in the germline V gene (reference sequence). CDR3: CAWSVSWRGTGNTIYF. CDR3 DNA: TGTGCCTGGAGTGTATCATGGCGGGGGACTGGAAACACCATATATTTT.

This sequence joins TRBV19 and TRBJ1-1, with D unresolved. V gave up 7 bases and J gave up 1 base, with 13 bases separating them. CDR1 and CDR2 from the germline V gene are LNHDA and SQIVND (reference sequence). The CDR3 has 14 amino acids. The CDR3 protein is CASTRLARNTEAFF. In nucleotides, the CDR3 is TGTGCCAGTACCCGGTTAGCACGGAACACTGAAGCTTTCTTT.

This chain joins TRBV2 and TRBJ2-7; the match to TRBD2 covers 7 bases. Looked up from germline, CDR1 is SNHLY and CDR2 is FYNNEI. The CDR3 consists of 15 residues. V lost 2 bases and J lost 5; bases outside the gene matches: 9. CDR3 nucleotide sequence: TGTGCCAGCAGTGAAAGGGCGGGAGTTGGTCACGAGCAGTACTTC. It codes for CASSERAGVGHEQYF.

In DNA form, the CDR3 reads TGTGCCAGCTCACCCACTAGCTACCGCACAGATACGCAGTATTTT. It specifies CASSPTSYRTDTQYF. The rearrangement joins TRBV18 to TRBJ2-3, with D perhaps matching TRBD2 (6 bases). CDR1 is KGHSH and CDR2 is LQKENI in the germline V gene. CDR3 length: 15 amino acids. With 3 bases removed from V and 1 base from J, the gap between germline ends came to 11 bases.

The CDR3 loop reads CASGRASTEAFF. The CDR3 DNA sequence: TGTGCCAGCGGGCGGGCGTCCACTGAAGCTTTCTTT. The chain carries TRBV6-5 and TRBJ1-1; D is uncertain. Per germline, CDR1 MNHEY and CDR2 SVGAGI. This CDR3 comprises 12 residues. Trimming cost V 8 bases and J 4 bases, with 11 bases left between them.

On this clone itself: The same CDR3 can be traced to other DNA sequences in this sample. The chain has TRBV18 and TRBJ1-2; the D gene is possibly TRBD1 (5 bases). Trimming took 2 bases from V and 2 from J, leaving 6 bases between them. CDR1 KGHSH and CDR2 LQKENI come from the germline V gene. The CDR3 sequence is 13 residues long. The CDR3 region has the DNA TGTGCCAGCTCACCAGACAGCAACTATGGCTACACCTTC. Its protein is CASSPDSNYGYTF.

The V call is TRBV10-3, the J call TRBJ1-1, with TRBD1 matching 9 bases. The V segment lost 6 bases and the J segment 1 base; nucleotides outside the gene matches: 3. Germline loops: CDR1 ENHRY, CDR2 SYGVKD. The CDR3 consists of 14 residues. The CDR3 here is CAIRGQGSNTEAFF. The CDR3 region has the DNA TGTGCCATCAGAGGACAGGGGTCGAACACTGAAGCTTTCTTT.